This T cell receptor (beta chain) was documented in a study of blood T cell repertoires in COVID-19. Study-wide context: Sample material is recorded as cDNA or gDNA derived from T cells, B-cell-depleted T cells, or PBMCs.

Original processing methods: By means of reference gene primer amplification, nucleated cell counts were estimated. Only in-frame clones appear in the TCRdb table, and some are missing; sequencing was by immunoSEQ multiplex PCR. V and J calls and clone size are as listed in that table; D and trimming were resolved from the DNA. This table holds some 200,000 clones, about 80% found once. Clinical history as reported by participants underpinned cohort assignment. Sample: PBMCs or T cells enriched from blood (not recorded which). The sequence came from a middle-aged woman with acute COVID-19.

The CDR3 DNA reads as TGCGCCAGCAGCCCCTACAGGTCCGCTGGGGCCAACGTCCTGACTTTC. The encoded protein is CASSPYRSAGANVLTF. The chain employs TRBV5-1 and TRBJ2-6; TRBD1 is a possible D gene (5 bases). CDR1 SGHRS and CDR2 YFSETQ come from the germline V gene. V lost 4 bases and J lost 2, with 13 bases in between. This CDR3 comprises 16 residues. Looking up the rest from reference TRBV5-1 and TRBJ2-6 gives the full variable domain: KAGVTQTPRYLIKTRGQQVTLSCSPISGHRSVSWYQQTPGQGLQFLFEYFSETQRNKGNFPGRFSGRQFSNSRSEMNVSTLELGDSALYLCASSPYRSAGANVLTFGAGSRLTVL.